This T cell receptor (beta chain) stems from a study of early T cells in non-severe SARS-CoV-2 infection. Study information: Chains were not paired, and sequencing was done on bulk RNA from unsorted whole blood. General study results and limits: Private and CD4 specificities were missed by VDJdb matching, which favored anti-spike CD8 responses.

Attachment of unique molecular identifiers was made to individual cDNA molecules. TCRdb redid the calling of the 5' RACE reads with MiXCR, one entry per CDR3 protein. The sample carries about 26,000 distinct CDR3 sequences, 4% to 5% recorded once. This clonotype was counted many times. The antigen remains unidentified. What was sequenced was whole blood. This TCR was sampled from an adult who was a healthcare worker with PCR-confirmed SARS-CoV-2 infection or an uninfected control (not recorded which).

The CDR3 is CASSPRRSGSTDTQYF. The CDR3 coding sequence is TGTGCCAGCAGCCCACGACGGAGCGGGAGCACAGATACGCAGTATTTT. The rearrangement links TRBV7-2 to TRBJ2-3; D perhaps matches TRBD2 (6 bases). The CDR3 spans 16 residues. V lost 5 bases to trimming and J lost 0 bases, with 15 bases between them. From germline, CDR1 is SGHTA and CDR2 FQGNSA.